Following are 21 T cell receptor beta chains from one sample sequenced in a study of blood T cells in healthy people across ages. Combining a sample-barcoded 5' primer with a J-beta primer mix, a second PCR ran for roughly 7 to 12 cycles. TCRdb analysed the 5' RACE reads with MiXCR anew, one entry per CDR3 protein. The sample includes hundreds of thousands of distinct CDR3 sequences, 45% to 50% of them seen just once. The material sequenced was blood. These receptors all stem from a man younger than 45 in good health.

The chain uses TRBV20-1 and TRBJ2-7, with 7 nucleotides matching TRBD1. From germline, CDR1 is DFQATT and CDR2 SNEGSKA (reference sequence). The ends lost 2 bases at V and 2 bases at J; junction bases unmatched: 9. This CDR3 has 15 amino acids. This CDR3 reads CSARPRDREPYEQYF. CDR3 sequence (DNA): TGCAGTGCTAGACCTCGAGACAGGGAGCCCTACGAGCAGTACTTC.

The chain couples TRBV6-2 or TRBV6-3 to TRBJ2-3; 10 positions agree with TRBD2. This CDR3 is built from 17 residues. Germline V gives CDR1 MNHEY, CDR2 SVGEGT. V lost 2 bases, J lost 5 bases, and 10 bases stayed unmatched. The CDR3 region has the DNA TGTGCCAGCAGTTACGCCACAGCGGGGGGGCGCGTAGATACGCAGTATTTT. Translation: CASSYATAGGRVDTQYF.

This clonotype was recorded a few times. This CDR3 reads CASSLQGNSNQPQHF. CDR3 sequence (DNA): TGTGCCAGCAGCTTACAGGGGAATAGCAATCAGCCCCAGCATTTT. The chain employs TRBV7-2 and TRBJ1-5, with D possibly TRBD1 on 6 matching bases. CDR1 is SGHTA, CDR2 FQGNSA, per germline. The CDR3 runs to 15 residues. V gave up 2 bases and J gave up 0 bases, with 8 bases separating them.

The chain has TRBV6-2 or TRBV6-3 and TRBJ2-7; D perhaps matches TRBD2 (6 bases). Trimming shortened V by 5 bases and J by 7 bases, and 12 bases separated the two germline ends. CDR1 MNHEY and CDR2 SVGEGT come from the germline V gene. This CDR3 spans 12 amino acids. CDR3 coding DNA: TGTGCCAGCAGTCCCCAGGAGGGGGAGCAGTACTTC. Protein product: CASSPQEGEQYF.

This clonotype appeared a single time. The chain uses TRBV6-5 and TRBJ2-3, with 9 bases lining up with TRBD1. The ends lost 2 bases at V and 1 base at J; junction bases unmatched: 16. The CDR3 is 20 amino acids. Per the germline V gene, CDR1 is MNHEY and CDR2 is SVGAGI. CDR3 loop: CASSYGSGQGRSGGTDTQYF. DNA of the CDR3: TGTGCCAGCAGTTACGGGTCGGGACAGGGTCGAAGCGGTGGCACAGATACGCAGTATTTT.

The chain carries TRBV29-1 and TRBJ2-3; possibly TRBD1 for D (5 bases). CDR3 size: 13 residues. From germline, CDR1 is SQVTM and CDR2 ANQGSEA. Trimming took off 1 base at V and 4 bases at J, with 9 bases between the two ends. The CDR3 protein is CSVEGGASDTQYF. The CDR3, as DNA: TGCAGCGTTGAAGGGGGCGCATCAGATACGCAGTATTTT.

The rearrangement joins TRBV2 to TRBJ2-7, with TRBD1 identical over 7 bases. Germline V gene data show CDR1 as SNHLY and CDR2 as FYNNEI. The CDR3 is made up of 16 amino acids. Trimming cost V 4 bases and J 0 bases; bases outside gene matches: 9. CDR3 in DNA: TGTGCCAGCAGTGGGTCAGGGACAGAAAGCTCCTACGAGCAGTACTTC. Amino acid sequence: CASSGSGTESSYEQYF.

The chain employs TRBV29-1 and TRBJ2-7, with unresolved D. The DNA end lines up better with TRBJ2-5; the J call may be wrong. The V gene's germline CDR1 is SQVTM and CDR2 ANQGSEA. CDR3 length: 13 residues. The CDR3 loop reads CSVEPQAGGTQYF. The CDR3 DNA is TGCAGCGTTGAACCTCAGGCAGGTGGGACCCAGTACTTC.

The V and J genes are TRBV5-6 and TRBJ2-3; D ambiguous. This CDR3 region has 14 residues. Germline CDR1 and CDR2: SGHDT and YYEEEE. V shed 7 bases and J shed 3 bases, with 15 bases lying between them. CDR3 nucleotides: TGTGCCAGCGGTTGGGGATCTGCGACAGATACGCAGTATTTT. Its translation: CASGWGSATDTQYF. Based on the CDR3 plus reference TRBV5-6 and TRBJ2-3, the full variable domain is DAGVTQSPTHLIKTRGQQVTLRCSPKSGHDTVSWYQQALGQGPQFIFQYYEEEERQRGNFPDRFSGHQFPNYSSELNVNALLLGDSALYLCASGWGSATDTQYFGPGTRLTVL.

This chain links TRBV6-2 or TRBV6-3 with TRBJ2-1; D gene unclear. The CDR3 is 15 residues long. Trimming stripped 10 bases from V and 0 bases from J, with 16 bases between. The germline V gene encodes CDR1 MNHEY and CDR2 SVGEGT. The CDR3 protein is CATHSLGGSYNEQFF. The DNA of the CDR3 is TGTGCCACCCATTCCCTGGGCGGCTCCTACAATGAGCAGTTCTTC.

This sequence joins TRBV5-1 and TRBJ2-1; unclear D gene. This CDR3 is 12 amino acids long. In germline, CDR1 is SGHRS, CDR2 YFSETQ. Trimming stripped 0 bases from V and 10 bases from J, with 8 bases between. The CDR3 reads CASSLGNGEQFF. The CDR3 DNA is TGCGCCAGCAGCTTGGGTAATGGGGAGCAGTTCTTC.

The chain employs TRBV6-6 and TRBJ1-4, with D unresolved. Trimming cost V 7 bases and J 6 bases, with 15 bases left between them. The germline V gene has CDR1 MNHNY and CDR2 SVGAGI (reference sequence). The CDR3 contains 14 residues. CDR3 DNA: TGTGCCAGCACCTCGGGGAGGGAGGATGAAAAACTGTTTTTT. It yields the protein CASTSGREDEKLFF.

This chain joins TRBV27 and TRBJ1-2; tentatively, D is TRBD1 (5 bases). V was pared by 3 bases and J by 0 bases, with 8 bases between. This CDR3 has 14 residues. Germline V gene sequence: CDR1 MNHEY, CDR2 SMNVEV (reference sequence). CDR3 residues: CASSFQGSNYGYTF. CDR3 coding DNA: TGTGCCAGCAGTTTCCAGGGCTCTAACTATGGCTACACCTTC.

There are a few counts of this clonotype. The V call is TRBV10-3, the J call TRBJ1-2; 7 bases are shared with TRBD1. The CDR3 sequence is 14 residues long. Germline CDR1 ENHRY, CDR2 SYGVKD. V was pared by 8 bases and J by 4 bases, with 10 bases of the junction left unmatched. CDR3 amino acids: CAIRRDSVGYGYTF. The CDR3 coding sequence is TGTGCCATCCGCCGGGACAGCGTCGGCTATGGCTACACCTTC.

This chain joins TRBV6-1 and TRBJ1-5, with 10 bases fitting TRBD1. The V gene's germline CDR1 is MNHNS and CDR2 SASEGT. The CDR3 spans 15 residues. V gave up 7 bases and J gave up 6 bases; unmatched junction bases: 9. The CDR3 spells CASTVGQGSFQPQHF. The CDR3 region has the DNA TGTGCCAGCACGGTGGGACAGGGGAGTTTTCAGCCCCAGCATTTT.

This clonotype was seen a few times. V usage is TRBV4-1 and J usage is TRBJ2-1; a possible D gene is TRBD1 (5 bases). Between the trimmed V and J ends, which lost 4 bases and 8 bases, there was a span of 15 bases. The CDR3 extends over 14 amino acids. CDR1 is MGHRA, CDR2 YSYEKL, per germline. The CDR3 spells CASSLYYPQDEQFF. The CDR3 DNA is TGCGCCAGCAGCCTCTACTATCCACAGGATGAGCAGTTCTTC.

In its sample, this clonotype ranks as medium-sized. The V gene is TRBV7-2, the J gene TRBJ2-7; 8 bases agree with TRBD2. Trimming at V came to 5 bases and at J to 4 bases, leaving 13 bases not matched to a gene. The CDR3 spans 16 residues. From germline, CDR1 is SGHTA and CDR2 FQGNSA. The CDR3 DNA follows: TGTGCCAGCAGCCTAGAGAGAAGCGGGGGTGTATACGAGCAGTACTTC. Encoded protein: CASSLERSGGVYEQYF. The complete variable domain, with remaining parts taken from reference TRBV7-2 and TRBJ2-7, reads GAGVSQSPSNKVTEKGKDVELRCDPISGHTALYWYRQSLGQGLEFLIYFQGNSAPDKSGLPSDRFSAERTGGSVSTLTIQRTQQEDSAVYLCASSLERSGGVYEQYFGPGTRLTVT.

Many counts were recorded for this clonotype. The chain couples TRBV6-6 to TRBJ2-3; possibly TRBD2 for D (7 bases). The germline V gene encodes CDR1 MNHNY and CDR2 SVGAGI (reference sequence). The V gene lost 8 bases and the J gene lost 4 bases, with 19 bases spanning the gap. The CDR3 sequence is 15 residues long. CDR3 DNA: TGTGCCAGCGAGTTCGGGGGGCTGGGGTCAGATACGCAGTATTTT. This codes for CASEFGGLGSDTQYF.

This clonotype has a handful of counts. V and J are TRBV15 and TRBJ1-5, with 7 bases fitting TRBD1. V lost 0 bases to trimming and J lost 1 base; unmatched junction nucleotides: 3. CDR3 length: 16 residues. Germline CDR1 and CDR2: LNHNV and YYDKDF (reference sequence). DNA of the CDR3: TGTGCCACCAGCAGAGAGAAGGGGGCGAGCAATCAGCCCCAGCATTTT. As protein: CATSREKGASNQPQHF.

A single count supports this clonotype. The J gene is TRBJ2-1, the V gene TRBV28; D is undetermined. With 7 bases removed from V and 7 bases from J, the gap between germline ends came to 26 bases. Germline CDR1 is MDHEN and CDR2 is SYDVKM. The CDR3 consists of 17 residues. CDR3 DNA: TGTGCCAGCACCAACCAGCCGACTGACCGAAGTGGGAATGAGCAGTTCTTC. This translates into CASTNQPTDRSGNEQFF.

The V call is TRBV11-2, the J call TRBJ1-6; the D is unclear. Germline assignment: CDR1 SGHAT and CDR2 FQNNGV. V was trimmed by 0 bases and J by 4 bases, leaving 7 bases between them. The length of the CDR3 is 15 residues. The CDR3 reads CASSLEAVYNSPLHF. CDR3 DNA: TGTGCCAGCAGCTTAGAAGCGGTATATAATTCACCCCTCCACTTT.